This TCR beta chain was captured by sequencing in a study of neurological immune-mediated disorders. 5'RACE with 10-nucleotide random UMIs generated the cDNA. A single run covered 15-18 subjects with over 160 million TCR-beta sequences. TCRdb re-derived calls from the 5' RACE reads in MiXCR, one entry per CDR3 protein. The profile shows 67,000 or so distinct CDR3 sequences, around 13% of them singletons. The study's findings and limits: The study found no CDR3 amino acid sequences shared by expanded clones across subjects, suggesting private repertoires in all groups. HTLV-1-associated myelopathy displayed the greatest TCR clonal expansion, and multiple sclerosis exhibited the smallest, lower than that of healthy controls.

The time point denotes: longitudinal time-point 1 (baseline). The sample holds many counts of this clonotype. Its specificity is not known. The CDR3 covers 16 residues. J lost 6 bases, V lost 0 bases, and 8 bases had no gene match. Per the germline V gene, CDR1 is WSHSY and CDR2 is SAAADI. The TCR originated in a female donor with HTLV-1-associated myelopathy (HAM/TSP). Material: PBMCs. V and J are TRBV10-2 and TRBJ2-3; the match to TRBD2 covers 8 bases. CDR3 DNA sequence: TGCGCCAGCAGTGAGTCGCAGGGACTAGTGATGGATACGCAGTATTTT. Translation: CASSESQGLVMDTQYF.